This TCR beta chain was sequenced for a study of blood T cell repertoires in COVID-19. Which cohort a participant joined came from the clinical history participants gave. Symptom resolution, clearance, or two negative PCRs marked donors in Cohort 3 as recovered. Original methodology: By means of reference gene primer amplification, nucleated cell counts were estimated. Produced via immunoSEQ multiplex PCR; TCRdb's table is partial and in-frame only. The V and J calls and the clone size are those of that table, but D and trimming were determined from the DNA. The profile shows about 390,000 clones, around nine tenths of them singletons. The germline CDR1 and CDR2 sequences are MNHEY and SMNVEV (reference sequence). The CDR3 has 15 residues. Deletions cut 9 bases from V and 5 bases from J, with 17 bases between.

The sequenced sample consisted of PBMCs or T cells enriched from blood (not recorded which). This clonotype originated in a woman aged 45-65 years who had recovered from COVID-19. This chain links TRBV27 with TRBJ1-6; maybe TRBD1 (6 bases). CDR3 in DNA: TGTGCCAGTCGCTGGGGGGGCGCAGATAATTCACCCCTCCACTTT. It specifies CASRWGGADNSPLHF.